This passage covers 18 T cell receptor beta chains from one sample sequenced in a study of radiotherapy plus CTLA-4 blockade in lung cancer. The data were produced by immunoSEQ multiplex PCR, yet TCRdb's version contains in-frame clones alone and is incomplete. The table lists over 50,000 clones, around four fifths of them singletons, with 2.5% to 4% in the top ten. Sequencing was performed on peripheral blood, taken from a patient treated with radiotherapy plus ipilimumab. The origin of the receptors is a human donor with non-small cell lung cancer who had a partial response to radiotherapy plus ipilimumab.

This clone was observed a single time. J is TRBJ1-5 and V is TRBV7-2; a weak D match, TRBD1 (6 bases). In germline, CDR1 is SGHTA, CDR2 FQGNSA. The V end lost 5 bases, the J end lost 6 bases, and 17 bases lay between the germline ends. The CDR3 spans 15 residues. The CDR3 bases are TGTGCCAGCAGCCTACGACAGGAACTGGGTCAGCCCCAGCATTTT. It encodes CASSLRQELGQPQHF. Full variable domain (missing parts from reference TRBV7-2 and TRBJ1-5): GAGVSQSPSNKVTEKGKDVELRCDPISGHTALYWYRQSLGQGLEFLIYFQGNSAPDKSGLPSDRFSAERTGGSVSTLTIQRTQQEDSAVYLCASSLRQELGQPQHFGDGTRLSIL.

V and J are TRBV9 and TRBJ2-6; TRBD1 aligns across 10 bases. This CDR3 comprises 19 residues. J gave up 3 bases and V 3 bases, and 12 bases lay outside the gene matches. CDR1 SGDLS and CDR2 YYNGEE come from the germline V gene. The CDR3 reads CASSAEVPGTGVGANVLTF. CDR3 sequence (DNA): TGTGCCAGCAGCGCAGAGGTTCCCGGGACAGGGGTTGGGGCCAACGTCCTGACTTTC.

This clone was seen only once. The rearrangement joins TRBV27 to TRBJ1-1; D is unresolved. V gave up 4 bases and J gave up 1 base, with 13 bases separating them. The germline V gene has CDR1 MNHEY and CDR2 SMNVEV (reference sequence). This CDR3 spans 15 amino acids. CDR3 sequence reads: CASSWSASGNTEAFF. CDR3 bases: TGTGCCAGCAGTTGGTCCGCCTCGGGGAACACTGAAGCTTTCTTT.

The V and J genes are TRBV5-1 and TRBJ2-6; D remains ambiguous. V lost 0 bases, J lost 1 base, and 5 bases lay in between. This CDR3 is built from 15 residues. Germline V gene lookup returns CDR1 SGHRS and CDR2 YFSETQ. For the CDR3, the DNA is TGCGCCAGCAGCTTGGCAGGTTCTGGGGCCAACGTCCTGACTTTC. This gives the protein CASSLAGSGANVLTF.

This clone was counted only a few times. V and J are TRBV27 and TRBJ2-7; TRBD1 aligns across 9 bases. The CDR3 runs to 14 residues. V shed 3 bases, J shed 5 bases, and the junction held 5 bases outside the gene matches. Looked up from germline, CDR1 is MNHEY and CDR2 is SMNVEV (reference sequence). CDR3 bases: TGTGCCAGCAGTTTGTCCGGGACAGGGAACGAGCAGTACTTC. Protein product: CASSLSGTGNEQYF.

The chain has TRBV6-1 and TRBJ1-1; D gene ambiguous. Trimming cost V 5 bases and J 2 bases, with 9 bases left between them. This CDR3 is built from 13 residues. Germline loops: CDR1 MNHNS, CDR2 SASEGT. Here the CDR3 reads CASSHSTNTEAFF. CDR3 DNA sequence: TGTGCCAGCAGTCACAGCACTAACACTGAAGCTTTCTTT.

V is TRBV5-1 and J is TRBJ2-2; 7 nucleotides match TRBD2. From germline, CDR1 is SGHRS and CDR2 YFSETQ. After removal of 6 bases from V and 6 bases from J, the junction contained 8 bases not matched to a gene. The CDR3 is 14 residues long. The CDR3 sequence: CASNFGTTAGELFF. The CDR3 bases are TGCGCCAGCAATTTCGGGACTACGGCCGGGGAGCTGTTTTTT.

The chain links TRBV7-2 to TRBJ2-3; the match to TRBD1 covers 7 bases. Losses at the gene ends were 5 bases for V and 6 bases for J; bases not matched to a gene: 8. Looked up from germline, CDR1 is SGHTA and CDR2 is FQGNSA. The CDR3 contains 14 residues. CDR3 in amino acids: CASSRDSLSDTQYF. The CDR3 nucleotides read TGTGCCAGCAGCAGGGACAGCCTCTCGGATACGCAGTATTTT. Full variable domain (outside the CDR3, taken from reference TRBV7-2 and TRBJ2-3): GAGVSQSPSNKVTEKGKDVELRCDPISGHTALYWYRQSLGQGLEFLIYFQGNSAPDKSGLPSDRFSAERTGGSVSTLTIQRTQQEDSAVYLCASSRDSLSDTQYFGPGTRLTVL.

The chain recombines TRBV5-4 with TRBJ1-2, with 8 bases fitting TRBD1. The V gene's germline CDR1 is SGHNT and CDR2 YYREEE (reference sequence). CDR3 length equals 15 residues. V shed 5 bases, J shed 4 bases, and the junction held 10 bases outside the gene matches. The chain's CDR3 is CASREEDRDIYGYTF. The DNA for the CDR3 is TGTGCCAGCAGGGAGGAGGACAGGGATATCTATGGCTACACCTTC.

The rearrangement links TRBV28 to TRBJ1-5; a weak D match, TRBD1 (6 bases). From germline, CDR1 is MDHEN and CDR2 SYDVKM. Trimming stripped 6 bases from V and 1 base from J, with 10 bases between. The CDR3 totals 14 residues. The CDR3 is CASSNRVSNQPQHF. The CDR3 DNA reads as TGTGCCAGCAGCAACAGGGTGAGCAATCAGCCCCAGCATTTT.

V usage is TRBV27 and J usage is TRBJ1-6; 8 bases agree with TRBD1. Germline V gene data show CDR1 as MNHEY and CDR2 as SMNVEV (reference sequence). Trimming removed 3 bases from V and 15 bases from J; junction bases left unmatched: 13. The CDR3 has 15 residues. This CDR3 reads CASSFSTSLTGGLHF. DNA of the CDR3: TGTGCCAGCAGTTTCTCTACTTCCCTCACAGGGGGCCTCCACTTT.

V gene TRBV10-1 combines with J gene TRBJ1-2; maybe TRBD1 (6 bases). There are 12 residues in the CDR3. V was cut by 6 bases and J by 6 bases, with 11 bases left in between. Germline V gives CDR1 WNHNN, CDR2 SYGVQD (reference sequence). CDR3 sequence reads: CASRRQVHGYTF. Written as DNA, the CDR3 is TGCGCCAGCAGGAGACAGGTACATGGCTACACCTTC.

Concerning this clone itself: The junction shows a germline mismatch at one end, possibly a read error. The chain recombines TRBV6-1 with TRBJ2-7, with TRBD1 matching 7 bases. The V gene's germline CDR1 is MNHNS and CDR2 SASEGT. The CDR3 has 16 residues. The CDR3 nucleotides read TGTGCCAGCAGAGAAGCGCTCTCGGGACAGTCCTACGAGCAGTACTTC. This translates into CASREALSGQSYEQYF.

V and J are TRBV7-6 and TRBJ2-1; D is perhaps TRBD1 (5 bases). CDR3 size: 12 residues. V lost 5 bases and J 4 bases, leaving 6 bases between the germline ends. Germline V gene sequence: CDR1 SGHVS, CDR2 FNYEAQ. CDR3 region: CASSRQYNEQFF. Written as DNA, the CDR3 is TGTGCCAGCAGCCGACAGTACAATGAGCAGTTCTTC. The full variable domain, with the rest looked up from reference TRBV7-6 and TRBJ2-1, is GAGVSQSPRYKVTKRGQDVALRCDPISGHVSLYWYRQALGQGPEFLTYFNYEAQQDKSGLPNDRFSAERPEGSISTLTIQRTEQRDSAMYRCASSRQYNEQFFGPGTRLTVL.

The chain uses TRBV7-9 and TRBJ2-1; 9 positions match TRBD1. This CDR3 is 15 amino acids long. V was pared by 2 bases and J by 7 bases, with 6 bases of the junction left unmatched. Germline lookup yields CDR1 SEHNR and CDR2 FQNEAQ (reference sequence). The CDR3 DNA sequence: TGTGCCAGCAGCTTAACAGGGGGCGCGAGGAATGAGCAGTTCTTC. This codes for CASSLTGGARNEQFF.

In its sample, this clone was seen once. This chain connects TRBV6-1 to TRBJ2-2; tentatively, D is TRBD1 (5 bases). There are 13 residues in the CDR3. Germline V gives CDR1 MNHNS, CDR2 SASEGT. The V gene lost 2 bases and the J gene lost 6 bases, with 7 bases spanning the gap. CDR3 nucleotide sequence: TGTGCCAGCAGTGAACAACAGGCCGGGGAGCTGTTTTTT. Its protein is CASSEQQAGELFF.

V usage is TRBV7-2 and J usage is TRBJ2-5; tentative D call: TRBD2 (5 bases). This CDR3 is built from 14 residues. Per germline, CDR1 SGHTA and CDR2 FQGNSA. Between the trimmed V and J ends, which lost 3 bases and 4 bases, there was a span of 12 bases. The CDR3 region is CASSLGSRRETQYF. CDR3 in DNA: TGTGCCAGCAGCTTGGGGAGCCGGCGAGAGACCCAGTACTTC.

V usage is TRBV19 and J usage is TRBJ2-3, with a possible D match to TRBD2 (6 bases). Germline V gives CDR1 LNHDA, CDR2 SQIVND (reference sequence). This CDR3 is built from 13 residues. V was cut by 5 bases and J by 9 bases, with 15 bases left in between. CDR3 sequence reads: CASSYIGGETQYF. As DNA, the CDR3 is TGTGCCAGTAGTTATATAGGCGGGGAAACGCAGTATTTT.